This T cell receptor (beta chain) was observed in a study of cytomegalovirus exposure and HLA in healthy donors. The overall study: Of over 300 genotyped donors, 65% to 85% clustered with self-reported Caucasian donors.

Whole-study results and caveats: Later genetic work tied a missense DCLRE1C variant to beta-chain V and J trimming. The authors later found HLA-associated TCR beta chains more clonally expanded than equally common others.

PCR primers comprised 60 Vbeta and 13 Jbeta primers. Produced via immunoSEQ multiplex PCR; TCRdb's table is partial and in-frame only. The sample contains under 200,000 clones, roughly 75% of which appear only once. Turning to this clone: What it binds is unknown.

Germline V gives CDR1 SGHDT, CDR2 YYEEEE. The CDR3 contains 14 residues. J gave up 0 bases and V 6 bases, and 5 bases lay outside the gene matches. The receptor's source is a male donor in good health and CMV-seronegative. The gene calls are TRBV5-6 and TRBJ1-1; the match to TRBD1 covers 7 bases. Input material: PBMCs. CDR3 protein: CASKGQMMNTEAFF. In DNA, the CDR3 is TGTGCCAGCAAGGGACAGATGATGAACACTGAAGCTTTCTTT.